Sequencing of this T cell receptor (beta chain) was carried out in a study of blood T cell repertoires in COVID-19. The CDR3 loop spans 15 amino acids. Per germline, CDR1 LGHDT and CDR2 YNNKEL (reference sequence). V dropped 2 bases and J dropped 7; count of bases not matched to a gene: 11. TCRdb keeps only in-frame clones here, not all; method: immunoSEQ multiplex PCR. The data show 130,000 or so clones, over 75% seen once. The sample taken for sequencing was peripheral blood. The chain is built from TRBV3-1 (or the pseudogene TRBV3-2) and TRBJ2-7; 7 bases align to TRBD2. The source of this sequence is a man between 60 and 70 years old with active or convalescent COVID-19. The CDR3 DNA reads TGTGCCAGCAGCCAAAGTAACCTAGCGGTCTGGGAGCAGTACTTC. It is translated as CASSQSNLAVWEQYF.